A single sample gave rise to the 9 T cell receptor beta chains below, sequenced in a study of cytomegalovirus exposure and HLA in healthy donors. PCR used 60 Vbeta primers and 13 Jbeta primers. TCRdb keeps only in-frame clones here, not all; method: immunoSEQ multiplex PCR. The data hold over 200,000 clones, with approximately 84% observed a single time. The sequenced sample consisted of PBMCs. These receptors all come from a woman between 40 and 50 years old in good health and CMV-seronegative.

The chain has TRBV27 and TRBJ2-7; no definite D call. V shed 0 bases and J shed 1 base, with 7 bases lying between them. Looked up from germline, CDR1 is MNHEY and CDR2 is SMNVEV (reference sequence). The CDR3 spans 14 residues. The CDR3: CASSLSTYSYEQYF. In nucleotides, the CDR3 is TGTGCCAGCAGTTTATCGACATATTCCTACGAGCAGTACTTC.

This clone appeared a few times. CDR3 protein: CASSPGVQETQYF. The CDR3 DNA sequence: TGTGCCAGCAGCCCGGGGGTCCAAGAGACCCAGTACTTC. The rearrangement links TRBV11-2 to TRBJ2-5, with D perhaps TRBD2 (6 bases). The CDR3 runs to 13 residues. Germline CDR1 and CDR2: SGHAT and FQNNGV. Trimming removed 5 bases from V and 1 base from J, with 8 bases in between. The whole variable domain, remainder taken from reference TRBV11-2 and TRBJ2-5, is EAGVAQSPRYKIIEKRQSVAFWCNPISGHATLYWYQQILGQGPKLLIQFQNNGVVDDSQLPKDRFSAERLKGVDSTLKIQPAKLEDSAVYLCASSPGVQETQYFGPGTRLLVL.

This chain joins TRBV4-2 and TRBJ1-2; 7 nucleotides align to TRBD1. The germline gives CDR1 LGHNA, CDR2 YNFKEQ. CDR3 length: 15 residues. V shed 3 bases and J 3 bases; nucleotides not matched to a gene: 7. The CDR3 region is CASSHLDRDHYGYTF. The CDR3, as DNA: TGTGCCAGCAGCCACCTAGACAGGGACCACTATGGCTACACCTTC.

This clone appeared once. The genes are TRBV10-3 and TRBJ2-1; tentative D call: TRBD1 (6 bases). The CDR3 has 14 residues. Per germline, CDR1 ENHRY and CDR2 SYGVKD. V lost 2 bases, J lost 9 bases, and 14 bases lay in between. The CDR3 region has the DNA TGTGCCATCAGTGAGGGGCAGGGGAACGGTGAGCAGTTCTTC. As protein: CAISEGQGNGEQFF.

The genes are TRBV5-1 and TRBJ2-4, with D hard to call. Per germline, CDR1 SGHRS and CDR2 YFSETQ. The CDR3 is 13 residues long. With 0 bases removed from V and 7 bases from J, the gap between germline ends came to 8 bases. The CDR3 here is CASSLGAANIQYF. CDR3 nucleotides: TGCGCCAGCAGCTTGGGGGCTGCGAACATTCAGTACTTC.

This clone was counted a few times. This chain links TRBV5-1 with TRBJ1-1, with D unresolved. Trimming removed 0 bases from V and 7 bases from J, with 10 bases in between. The germline gives CDR1 SGHRS, CDR2 YFSETQ. The CDR3 consists of 13 residues. The CDR3 nucleotides read TGCGCCAGCAGCTTGGCTTCGAGAAATGAAGCTTTCTTT. Translation gives CASSLASRNEAFF.

This rearrangement joins TRBV7-2 to TRBJ2-5, with a weak D call TRBD2 (5 bases). Germline CDR1 is SGHTA and CDR2 is FQGNSA. V gave up 5 bases and J gave up 7 bases, with 17 bases separating them. The CDR3 runs to 14 residues. DNA of the CDR3: TGTGCCAGCAGCCCTGGGCACACGGCGGGGACCCAGTACTTC. Encoded protein: CASSPGHTAGTQYF.

V gene TRBV9 combines with J gene TRBJ2-1; TRBD1 matches at 9 bases. The CDR3 contains 14 residues. Germline CDR1 and CDR2: SGDLS and YYNGEE. Germline trimming cut 2 bases from V and 9 bases from J; bases unmatched to any gene: 6. The CDR3 loop reads CASSVGQGWAEQFF. DNA of the CDR3: TGTGCCAGCAGCGTTGGACAGGGGTGGGCTGAGCAGTTCTTC.

This sequence joins TRBV4-2 and TRBJ1-6; 10 positions agree with TRBD1. Germline CDR1 reads LGHNA; CDR2 reads YNFKEQ. V lost 2 bases and J lost 8; bases outside the gene matches: 15. The CDR3 runs to 19 residues. Here the CDR3 DNA reads TGTGCCAGCAGCCAACGCCGGGACAGGGGAATTGGGGTGGATTCACCCCTCCACTTT. As protein: CASSQRRDRGIGVDSPLHF.